This T cell receptor (beta chain) originates from a study of T-cell reconstitution after alpha-beta-depleted transplantation in children. This sample's TCRbeta library carried unique molecular identifier barcodes. TCRdb fed the PCR reads into MiXCR, producing one record per CDR3 protein. The table includes fewer than 350,000 distinct CDR3 sequences, roughly 7.8% detected once. Remarks on this clonotype: Its antigen is unidentified.

V was clipped by 4 bases and J by 4 bases; unmatched bases: 4. This CDR3 comprises 14 residues. Germline CDR1 reads MNHNS; CDR2 reads SASEGT. Study-wide points: Reported findings indicate that, about two months after transplant, alpha-beta T cells came from several hundred expanded clones, which were derived from non-depleted graft cells. Diversity of TCRbeta at day 60 was high in some patients, arising from surviving recipient T cells and thymic progenitors. Most T-cell counts and diversity one year after the transplant came from T cells that were newly produced.

The chain combines TRBV6-1 with TRBJ1-5; 7 bases line up with TRBD1. This clonotype was obtained from a female patient aged 2 to 10 who had a stem cell transplant for Fanconi anemia, so the T cells may come from the graft donor. The specimen comprised peripheral blood, sampled 360 days after TCRalphabeta/CD19-depleted stem cell transplant. The CDR3 spells CASSANRGNQPQHF. CDR3 nucleotide sequence: TGTGCCAGCAGTGCTAACAGGGGAAATCAGCCCCAGCATTTT.